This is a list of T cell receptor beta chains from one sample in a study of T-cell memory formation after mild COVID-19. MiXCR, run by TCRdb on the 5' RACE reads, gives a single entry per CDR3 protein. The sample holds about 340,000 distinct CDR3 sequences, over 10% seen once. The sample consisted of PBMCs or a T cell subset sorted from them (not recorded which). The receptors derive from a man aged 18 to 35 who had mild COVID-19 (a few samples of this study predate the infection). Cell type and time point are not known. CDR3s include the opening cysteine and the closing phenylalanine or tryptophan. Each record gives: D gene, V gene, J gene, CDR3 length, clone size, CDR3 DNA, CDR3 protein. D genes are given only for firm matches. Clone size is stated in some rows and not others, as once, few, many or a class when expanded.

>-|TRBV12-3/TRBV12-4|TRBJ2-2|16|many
TGTGCCAGCAGTTTAGTCGCAGGGGGGTACACCGGGGAGCTGTTTTTT
CASSLVAGGYTGELFF
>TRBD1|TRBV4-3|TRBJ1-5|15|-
TGCGCCAGCAGCCAGCGGACAGGGACCAATCAGCCCCAGCATTTT
CASSQRTGTNQPQHF
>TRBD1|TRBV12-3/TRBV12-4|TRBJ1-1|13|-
TGTGCCAGCAGACCGGGACAGGCGCATGAAGCTTTCTTT
CASRPGQAHEAFF
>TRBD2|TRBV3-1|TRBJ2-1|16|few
TGTGCCAGCAGCCACCGGGGGGAGAGCTCCTACAATGAGCAGTTCTTC
CASSHRGESSYNEQFF
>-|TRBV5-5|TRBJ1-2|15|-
TGTGCCAGCAGCTTTGAAAGGGCCATTAACTATGGCTACACCTTC
CASSFERAINYGYTF
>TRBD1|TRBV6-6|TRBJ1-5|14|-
TGTGCCAGCAATATGGACAGGGGGCATCAGCCCCAGCATTTT
CASNMDRGHQPQHF
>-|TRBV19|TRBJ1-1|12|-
TGTGCCAGTAGTATGGTCACCACTGAAGCTTTCTTT
CASSMVTTEAFF
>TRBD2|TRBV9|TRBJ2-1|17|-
TGTGCCAGCAGCGTAGCAGCCCCGGCGGGGGGCAGGAATGAGCAGTTCTTC
CASSVAAPAGGRNEQFF
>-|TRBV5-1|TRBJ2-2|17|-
TGCGCCAGCAGCTTGGTCCTGGACGGGCGGGCCACCGGGGAGCTGTTTTTT
CASSLVLDGRATGELFF
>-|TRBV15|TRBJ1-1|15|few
TGTGCCACCAGCAGAGATCGGGGCGGGGGCGCTGAAGCTTTCTTT
CATSRDRGGGAEAFF
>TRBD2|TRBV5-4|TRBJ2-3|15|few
TGTGCCAGCAGCTATAGCGGGGGGGCCGCAGATACGCAGTATTTT
CASSYSGGAADTQYF
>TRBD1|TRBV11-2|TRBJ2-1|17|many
TGTGCCAGCAGCTTAGCTCTCCGGGACAGAGACTACAATGAGCAGTTCTTC
CASSLALRDRDYNEQFF
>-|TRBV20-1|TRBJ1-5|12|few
TGCAGTGCTAGAGATAGCACACAGCCCCAGCATTTT
CSARDSTQPQHF
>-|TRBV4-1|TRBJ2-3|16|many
TGCGCCAGCAGCCAAGATGAGGTTGGTGGCGCAGATACGCAGTATTTT
CASSQDEVGGADTQYF
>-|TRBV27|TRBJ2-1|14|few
TGTGCCAGCAGGTATATAAGCTCCTACAATGAGCAGTTCTTC
CASRYISSYNEQFF
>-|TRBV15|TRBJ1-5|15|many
TGTGCCACCAGCAGAGATTGGGACAATTATCAGCCCCAGCATTTT
CATSRDWDNYQPQHF
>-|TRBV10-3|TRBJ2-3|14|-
TGTGCCATCAGCCCCAGGGATGGCAGAGATACGCAGTATTTT
CAISPRDGRDTQYF
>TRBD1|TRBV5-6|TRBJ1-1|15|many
TGTGCCAGCAGCTCGAGGGACAGCGGGAACACTGAAGCTTTCTTT
CASSSRDSGNTEAFF
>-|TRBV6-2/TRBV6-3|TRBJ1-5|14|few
TGTGCCAGCAATAACTGGGGGTTTCGTCAGCCCCAGCATTTT
CASNNWGFRQPQHF
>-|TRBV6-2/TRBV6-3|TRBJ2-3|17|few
TGTGCCAGCAGTTACTCGAGGGCCACTAGTACAACAGATACGCAGTATTTT
CASSYSRATSTTDTQYF
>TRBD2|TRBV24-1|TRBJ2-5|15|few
TGTGCCACCAGCTCACCCGAGCGGGGGCAAGAGACCCAGTACTTC
CATSSPERGQETQYF
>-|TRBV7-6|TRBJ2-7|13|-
TGTGCCAGCAGCTATACAGGTGGAGACGAGCAGTACTTC
CASSYTGGDEQYF
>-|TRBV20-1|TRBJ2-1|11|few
TGCAGTGCTAGAGACGGGCCTGAGCAGTTCTTC
CSARDGPEQFF
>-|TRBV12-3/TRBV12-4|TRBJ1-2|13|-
TGTGCCAGCAGTTTCCCAGGGACCAGTGGCTACACCTTC
CASSFPGTSGYTF
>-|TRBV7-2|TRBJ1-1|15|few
TGTGCCAGCAGACGCCTGACAGGCGCTTACACTGAAGCTTTCTTT
CASRRLTGAYTEAFF
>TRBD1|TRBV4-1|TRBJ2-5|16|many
TGCGCCAGCAGCCAAGGCGACAGGGGGTTTCAGGAGACCCAGTACTTC
CASSQGDRGFQETQYF
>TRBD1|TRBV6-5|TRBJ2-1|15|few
TGTGCCAGCAGTCCGGGACAGTCCTCCTACAATGAGCAGTTCTTC
CASSPGQSSYNEQFF
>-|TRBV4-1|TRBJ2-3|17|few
TGCGCCAGCAGCCAAGATCGGGCCCGGGGTTTCACAGATACGCAGTATTTT
CASSQDRARGFTDTQYF
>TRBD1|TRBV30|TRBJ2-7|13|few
TGTGCCTGGGCTGGGACAGGGACCTACGAGCAGTACTTC
CAWAGTGTYEQYF
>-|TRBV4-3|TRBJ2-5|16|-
TGCGCCAGCAGCCAAGAAAGCCCCTCAGGGCGAGAGACCCAGTACTTC
CASSQESPSGRETQYF
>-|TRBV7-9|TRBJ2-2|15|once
TGTGCCAGCAGCTTACGACGCCCGTGGGACGGGGAGCTGTTTTTT
CASSLRRPWDGELFF
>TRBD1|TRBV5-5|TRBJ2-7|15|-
TGTGCCAGCAGCTTGGAGGGACAGGGGGCTATCGAGCAGTACTTC
CASSLEGQGAIEQYF
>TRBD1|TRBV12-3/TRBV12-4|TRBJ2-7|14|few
TGTGCCAGCAGCCCCAGCGGACAGGTCTACGAGCAGTACTTC
CASSPSGQVYEQYF
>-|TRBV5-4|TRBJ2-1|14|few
TGTGCCAGCAGCTCCACCCAAGGGGCAAATGAGCAGTTCTTC
CASSSTQGANEQFF
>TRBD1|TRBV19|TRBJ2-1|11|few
TGTGCCAGCAATACAGGGGGAGAGCAGTTCTTC
CASNTGGEQFF
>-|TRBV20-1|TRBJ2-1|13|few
TGCAGTGCCGCCCCCACTAGCCTCCGGGGGCAGTTCTTC
CSAAPTSLRGQFF
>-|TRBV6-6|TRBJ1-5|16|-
TGTGCCAGCAAAAGGGTGAGCTCGAATAGCAATCAGCCCCAGCATTTT
CASKRVSSNSNQPQHF
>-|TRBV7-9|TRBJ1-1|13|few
TGTGCCAGCAACCAACCTTTGAACACTGAAGCTTTCTTT
CASNQPLNTEAFF